Following are 16 T cell receptor beta chains from one sample sequenced in a study of cytomegalovirus exposure and HLA in healthy donors. 13 Jbeta primers and 60 Vbeta primers were used for the PCR. Clones were read by immunoSEQ multiplex PCR, and TCRdb kept only the in-frame ones, dropping some. The sample holds around 130,000 clones, over 80% seen once. The sample was PBMCs. The receptors shown here come from a boy younger than 18 in good health and CMV-seronegative.

This sequence joins TRBV11-3 and TRBJ2-2; a possible D gene is TRBD2 (6 bases). Between the trimmed V and J ends, which lost 1 base and 5 bases, there was a span of 17 bases. The length of the CDR3 is 17 residues. Germline CDR1 is SGHNT and CDR2 is YENEEA. CDR3 DNA: TGTGCCAGCAGCTTAGGGGACTTTAGTCAGGGAACCGGGGAGCTGTTTTTT. Amino acids: CASSLGDFSQGTGELFF.

The chain uses TRBV5-4 and TRBJ2-3; 7 positions match TRBD2. The CDR3 contains 17 residues. V lost 1 base, J lost 2 bases, and 10 bases stayed unmatched. CDR1 is SGHNT and CDR2 is YYREEE in the germline V gene (reference sequence). The CDR3 region has the DNA TGTGCCAGCAGCTTGTTGGCTAGCGGAGGGAACACAGATACGCAGTATTTT. It specifies CASSLLASGGNTDTQYF.

The V gene is TRBV30, the J gene TRBJ1-1; D not resolved. The ends were cut back, 8 bases at V and 3 bases at J, with 19 bases in the middle. The CDR3 runs 14 residues. CDR1 and CDR2 (germline): GTSNPN, SVGIG (reference sequence). CDR3 sequence: CARTAGVLYTEAFF. DNA of the CDR3: TGTGCCCGCACGGCCGGGGTACTATACACTGAAGCTTTCTTT.

J is TRBJ1-6 and V is TRBV5-8; 8 nucleotides align to TRBD1. With V trimmed by 7 bases and J by 6 bases, 3 bases remained unmatched. CDR1 and CDR2 (germline): SGHTS, YDEGEE. The CDR3 consists of 13 residues. CDR3 region: CASYDRGNSPLHF. CDR3 sequence (DNA): TGTGCCAGCTACGACAGGGGTAATTCACCCCTCCACTTT.

The chain carries TRBV28 and TRBJ1-5; 7 positions match TRBD1. V was pared by 7 bases and J by 3 bases, with 9 bases of the junction left unmatched. The V gene's germline CDR1 is MDHEN and CDR2 SYDVKM. The CDR3 length is 15 residues. DNA of the CDR3: TGTGCCAGCACCCTGACAGGGAAGGACAATCAGCCCCAGCATTTT. Translated: CASTLTGKDNQPQHF.

This chain links TRBV5-1 with TRBJ1-1; 11 positions agree with TRBD1. Per germline, CDR1 SGHRS and CDR2 YFSETQ. This CDR3 region has 14 residues. With V trimmed by 4 bases and J by 7 bases, 6 bases remained unmatched. The CDR3 coding sequence is TGCGCCAGCAGCCCCGGGACAGGGGGGAGTGAAGCTTTCTTT. Protein: CASSPGTGGSEAFF.

The chain joins TRBV9 to TRBJ1-1, with TRBD1 matching 7 bases. Germline CDR1 is SGDLS and CDR2 is YYNGEE. This CDR3 contains 13 residues. Trimming took 0 bases from V and 4 from J; bases not matched to a gene: 0. The CDR3 protein is CASSVEGATEAFF. The DNA for the CDR3 is TGTGCCAGCAGCGTAGAGGGGGCCACTGAAGCTTTCTTT. The full variable domain, with the rest looked up from reference TRBV9 and TRBJ1-1, is DSGVTQTPKHLITATGQRVTLRCSPRSGDLSVYWYQQSLDQGLQFLIQYYNGEERAKGNILERFSAQQFPDLHSELNLSSLELGDSALYFCASSVEGATEAFFGQGTRLTVV.

The genes are TRBV29-1 and TRBJ1-1; D is uncertain. The germline V and J ends were trimmed by 3 bases and 4 bases, with 15 bases remaining between them. CDR1 SQVTM and CDR2 ANQGSEA come from the germline V gene. The CDR3 spans 14 residues. CDR3 residues: CSVDPRGGITEAFF. The CDR3 DNA is TGCAGCGTTGACCCGCGGGGTGGGATCACTGAAGCTTTCTTT. Looking up the rest from reference TRBV29-1 and TRBJ1-1 gives the full variable domain: SAVISQKPSRDICQRGTSLTIQCQVDSQVTMMFWYRQQPGQSLTLIATANQGSEATYESGFVIDKFPISRPNLTFSTLTVSNMSPEDSSIYLCSVDPRGGITEAFFGQGTRLTVV.

V and J are TRBV25-1 and TRBJ1-1, with D unresolved. This CDR3 spans 15 amino acids. V dropped 4 bases and J dropped 1 base, with 13 bases sitting between them. Germline CDR1 and CDR2: MGHDK and SYGVNS. This CDR3 is CASSATKAANTEAFF. The CDR3 DNA follows: TGTGCCAGCAGTGCCACTAAGGCTGCGAACACTGAAGCTTTCTTT. Variable domain in full (rest from reference TRBV25-1 and TRBJ1-1): EADIYQTPRYLVIGTGKKITLECSQTMGHDKMYWYQQDPGMELHLIHYSYGVNSTEKGDLSSESTVSRIRTEHFPLTLESARPSHTSQYLCASSATKAANTEAFFGQGTRLTVV.

This chain links TRBV7-9 with TRBJ2-6, with unresolved D. This CDR3 has 17 residues. Per germline, CDR1 SEHNR and CDR2 FQNEAQ (reference sequence). The V and J ends lost 0 bases and 1 base respectively, with 10 bases between them. The CDR3 DNA follows: TGTGCCAGCAGCTTAGCTCCCGGTCCGTCTGGGGCCAACGTCCTGACTTTC. It translates to CASSLAPGPSGANVLTF. Based on the CDR3 plus reference TRBV7-9 and TRBJ2-6, the full variable domain is DTGVSQNPRHKITKRGQNVTFRCDPISEHNRLYWYRQTLGQGPEFLTYFQNEAQLEKSRLLSDRFSAERPKGSFSTLEIQRTEQGDSAMYLCASSLAPGPSGANVLTFGAGSRLTVL.

CDR3 region: CASVAGGGEQYF. CDR3 coding DNA: TGTGCCAGCGTAGCGGGAGGAGGCGAGCAGTACTTC. The chain links TRBV11-3 to TRBJ2-7; 10 bases match TRBD2. Looked up from germline, CDR1 is SGHNT and CDR2 is YENEEA. J lost 6 bases, V lost 8 bases, and 4 bases had no gene match. This CDR3 contains 12 residues.

The CDR3 spells CASSELIAGGADTQYF. CDR3 nucleotides: TGTGCCAGCAGTGAATTGATAGCGGGAGGCGCAGATACGCAGTATTTT. The chain joins TRBV25-1 to TRBJ2-3; 10 bases fit TRBD2. The V and J ends lost 1 base and 4 bases, in that order; junction bases with no gene match: 5. Germline assignment: CDR1 MGHDK and CDR2 SYGVNS. The CDR3 covers 16 residues.

This chain connects TRBV6-6 to TRBJ2-5, with D maybe TRBD2 (5 bases). Germline V gene lookup returns CDR1 MNHNY and CDR2 SVGAGI (reference sequence). The CDR3 runs 13 residues. V was pared by 2 bases and J by 11 bases, with 15 bases between. CDR3 in amino acids: CASSYLTTGEQYF. The CDR3 nucleotides read TGTGCCAGCAGTTACCTTACGACTGGGGAGCAGTACTTC.

V gene TRBV6-1 combines with J gene TRBJ2-7; 7 nucleotides agree with TRBD1. In germline, CDR1 is MNHNS, CDR2 SASEGT. The length of the CDR3 is 15 residues. The ends lost 3 bases at V and 2 bases at J; junction bases unmatched: 7. The CDR3 DNA reads TGTGCCAGCAGTGACAAAGGACAGGCCCCCTACGAGCAGTACTTC. This codes for CASSDKGQAPYEQYF.

The rearrangement uses TRBV5-6 and TRBJ2-7; tentatively, D is TRBD2 (6 bases). The germline V gene has CDR1 SGHDT and CDR2 YYEEEE. With 4 bases removed from V and 0 bases from J, the gap between germline ends came to 8 bases. This CDR3 is built from 13 residues. The CDR3 nucleotides read TGTGCCAGCAGCCTCGGGAGCTCCTACGAGCAGTACTTC. Protein: CASSLGSSYEQYF.

This chain links TRBV7-9 with TRBJ1-1; D remains ambiguous. The CDR3 sequence is 12 residues long. Germline CDR1 and CDR2: SEHNR and FQNEAQ (reference sequence). V shed 4 bases and J shed 3 bases, with 6 bases lying between them. The CDR3 DNA reads TGTGCCAGCAGCTCTGTCCACACTGAAGCTTTCTTT. It yields the protein CASSSVHTEAFF.